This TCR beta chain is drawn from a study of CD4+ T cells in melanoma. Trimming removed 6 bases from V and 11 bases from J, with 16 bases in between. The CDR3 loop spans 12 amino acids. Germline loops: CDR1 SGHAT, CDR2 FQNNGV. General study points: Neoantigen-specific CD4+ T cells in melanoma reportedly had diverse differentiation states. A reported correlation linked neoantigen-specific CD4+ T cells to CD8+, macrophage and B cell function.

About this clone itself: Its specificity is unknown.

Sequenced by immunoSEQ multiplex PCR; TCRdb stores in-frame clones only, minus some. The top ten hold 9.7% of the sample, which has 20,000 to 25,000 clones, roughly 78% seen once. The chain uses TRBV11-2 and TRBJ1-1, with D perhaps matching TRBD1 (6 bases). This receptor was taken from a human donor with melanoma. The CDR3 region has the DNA TGTGCCAGCAGTCAAAGGGGGGCGGCGGCTTTCTTT. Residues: CASSQRGAAAFF.